The 18 T cell receptor beta chains below come from one sample, sequenced in a study of CD8 T cells in Susac syndrome. With random hexamers, about 0.45 to 1 ug RNA was reverse transcribed. TCRdb used MiXCR to reprocess the immunoSEQ multiplex PCR reads, holding one entry per CDR3 protein. The sample holds about 150,000 distinct CDR3 sequences, around 96% seen once. The sample was CD8+ T cells from PBMCs. The receptors were gathered from a human donor with multiple sclerosis.

The V and J genes are TRBV25-1 and TRBJ2-3; 15 positions agree with TRBD2. J was trimmed by 3 bases and V by 1 base; bases with no gene match: 2. The germline V gene has CDR1 MGHDK and CDR2 SYGVNS. CDR3 length: 17 amino acids. CDR3 amino acids: CASSEFGLAGGTDTQYF. The CDR3 bases are TGTGCCAGCAGTGAATTCGGACTAGCGGGGGGGACAGATACGCAGTATTTT. The whole variable domain, filled in from reference TRBV25-1 and TRBJ2-3, reads EADIYQTPRYLVIGTGKKITLECSQTMGHDKMYWYQQDPGMELHLIHYSYGVNSTEKGDLSSESTVSRIRTEHFPLTLESARPSHTSQYLCASSEFGLAGGTDTQYFGPGTRLTVL.

A single count supports this clonotype. This rearrangement joins TRBV30 to TRBJ2-7; 9 bases align to TRBD1. Per germline, CDR1 GTSNPN and CDR2 SVGIG (reference sequence). The junction had 3 bases not matched to a gene; V was cut back by 1 base and J by 2 bases. The CDR3 is 14 amino acids. CDR3 in DNA: TGTGCCTGGAGTGGGACAGGGGTTCCCTACGAGCAGTACTTC. Its translation: CAWSGTGVPYEQYF.

The rearrangement joins TRBV12-5 to TRBJ2-3; TRBD2 might be the D (7 bases). From germline, CDR1 is LGHNT and CDR2 FRNRAP. The CDR3 extends over 17 amino acids. Trimming shortened V by 0 bases and J by 3 bases, and 16 bases separated the two germline ends. CDR3 DNA: TGTGCTAGTGGTTTGGTAGGATCGGGGGGCCGAACAGATACGCAGTATTTT. It is translated as CASGLVGSGGRTDTQYF.

J is TRBJ2-7 and V is TRBV30; TRBD1 matches at 9 bases. V trimming: 2 bases; J trimming: 4 bases; junction bases outside the gene matches: 6. CDR1 is GTSNPN and CDR2 is SVGIG in the germline V gene (reference sequence). CDR3 length equals 14 residues. CDR3: CAWSFLGQGYEQYF. The DNA for the CDR3 is TGTGCCTGGAGTTTTCTGGGACAGGGATACGAGCAGTACTTC.

The rearrangement links TRBV27 to TRBJ1-6; no clear D gene. V lost 4 bases and J lost 0, with 7 bases in between. This CDR3 has 15 amino acids. Looked up from germline, CDR1 is MNHEY and CDR2 is SMNVEV (reference sequence). The CDR3 sequence: CASSYEGSYNSPLHF. Written as DNA, the CDR3 is TGTGCCAGCAGTTACGAGGGCTCCTATAATTCACCCCTCCACTTT.

In its sample, this clonotype was seen once. The chain has TRBV5-1 and TRBJ2-7; 13 bases align to TRBD2. With V trimmed by 2 bases and J by 7 bases, 12 bases remained unmatched. The length of the CDR3 is 17 residues. Germline loops: CDR1 SGHRS, CDR2 YFSETQ. The CDR3 DNA follows: TGCGCCAGCAGCTTCGGGACTAGCGGGGCCCCATTTGGAGAGCAGTACTTC. This gives the protein CASSFGTSGAPFGEQYF.

The J gene is TRBJ2-1, the V gene TRBV27; 10 bases are a match to TRBD2. The CDR3 has 14 residues. Germline V gene sequence: CDR1 MNHEY, CDR2 SMNVEV (reference sequence). V shed 6 bases, J shed 2 bases, and the junction held 1 base outside the gene matches. The CDR3 loop is CASRLAGTYNEQFF. The CDR3 DNA sequence: TGTGCCAGCAGACTAGCGGGGACCTACAATGAGCAGTTCTTC.

The chain carries TRBV2 and TRBJ2-1; D uncertain. The V end was cut by 6 bases, the J end by 9 bases, with 6 bases between. CDR1 and CDR2 from the germline V gene are SNHLY and FYNNEI. The CDR3 has 10 residues. The CDR3 reads CASRGSEQFF. CDR3 nucleotides: TGTGCCAGCAGGGGCTCTGAGCAGTTCTTC.

The CDR3 DNA is TGTGCCAGCAGTGAAGGGTTCGGGTCCGCAGATACGCAGTATTTT. Its translation: CASSEGFGSADTQYF. This chain links TRBV6-1 with TRBJ2-3; D remains unclear. The CDR3 loop spans 15 amino acids. The V end was cut by 1 base, the J end by 4 bases, with 12 bases between. Germline V CDR1 and CDR2: MNHNS, SASEGT.

The genes are TRBV20-1 and TRBJ2-3, with 13 bases lining up with TRBD2. The CDR3 is 17 amino acids. CDR1 is DFQATT, CDR2 SNEGSKA, per germline (reference sequence). Germline trimming cut 8 bases from V and 2 bases from J; bases unmatched to any gene: 13. DNA for the CDR3: TGCAGTACGAATTCCGGGACTAGCGGGGTATACACAGATACGCAGTATTTT. Protein product: CSTNSGTSGVYTDTQYF.

The V and J genes are TRBV19 and TRBJ1-5, with D unresolved. CDR1 is LNHDA, CDR2 SQIVND, per germline (reference sequence). Trimming took 6 bases from V and 0 from J, leaving 12 bases between them. This CDR3 comprises 15 residues. The CDR3 DNA reads TGTGCCAGTAGCCCTACCCGCTATAGCAATCAGCCCCAGCATTTT. Protein: CASSPTRYSNQPQHF.

The rearrangement links TRBV28 to TRBJ1-1; D is unresolved. This CDR3 is built from 14 residues. Germline values: CDR1 MDHEN, CDR2 SYDVKM. V lost 5 bases, J lost 2 bases, and 12 bases lay in between. CDR3 nucleotide sequence: TGTGCCAGCAGTCGCCGGGGTTTTAACACTGAAGCTTTCTTT. Its protein is CASSRRGFNTEAFF.

The chain is built from TRBV11-2 and TRBJ2-3; D gene uncertain. The CDR3 loop spans 12 amino acids. In germline, CDR1 is SGHAT, CDR2 FQNNGV. The V end lost 2 bases, the J end lost 2 bases, and 2 bases lay between the germline ends. For the CDR3, the DNA is TGTGCCAGCAGCTTAAACACAGATACGCAGTATTTT. This codes for CASSLNTDTQYF.

The V call is TRBV2, the J call TRBJ2-3; no clear D gene. This CDR3 is 11 amino acids long. In germline, CDR1 is SNHLY, CDR2 FYNNEI. The V end was cut by 9 bases, the J end by 3 bases, with 7 bases between. CDR3 loop: CASPLTDTQYF. The CDR3, as DNA: TGTGCCAGTCCCTTAACAGATACGCAGTATTTT.

V is TRBV2 and J is TRBJ1-1; TRBD1 aligns across 8 bases. The CDR3 sequence is 16 residues long. Looked up from germline, CDR1 is SNHLY and CDR2 is FYNNEI. V shed 4 bases and J 1 base; nucleotides not matched to a gene: 8. The CDR3 DNA is TGTGCCAGCAGTGTGGTTACCGGGACAGGGAACACTGAAGCTTTCTTT. Translation gives CASSVVTGTGNTEAFF. Full variable domain (remainder filled in from reference TRBV2 and TRBJ1-1): EPEVTQTPSHQVTQMGQEVILRCVPISNHLYFYWYRQILGQKVEFLVSFYNNEISEKSEIFDDQFSVERPDGSNFTLKIRSTKLEDSAMYFCASSVVTGTGNTEAFFGQGTRLTVV.

The CDR3, as DNA: TGCAGCGTTGGTACAGGCTCCTACAATGAGCAGTTCTTC. The encoded protein is CSVGTGSYNEQFF. V and J are TRBV29-1 and TRBJ2-1, with TRBD1 as a possible D gene (5 bases). V lost 4 bases, J lost 0 bases, and 7 bases lay in between. CDR3 length equals 13 residues. Germline V gene sequence: CDR1 SQVTM, CDR2 ANQGSEA.

This chain joins TRBV19 and TRBJ1-1; 7 bases are shared with TRBD1. Germline CDR1 is LNHDA and CDR2 is SQIVND (reference sequence). With 4 bases clipped from V and 1 base from J, the junction kept 6 bases outside the gene matches. This CDR3 comprises 15 residues. This CDR3 is CASSTPGQWNTEAFF. CDR3 nucleotides: TGTGCCAGTAGTACACCGGGACAGTGGAACACTGAAGCTTTCTTT.

The chain couples TRBV13 to TRBJ2-5; D is undetermined. This CDR3 spans 13 amino acids. The V and J ends lost 5 bases and 4 bases respectively, with 11 bases between them. Germline V gene lookup returns CDR1 PRHDT and CDR2 FYEKMQ (reference sequence). CDR3 in amino acids: CASSQGRLETQYF. The CDR3 coding sequence is TGTGCCAGCAGCCAAGGCCGATTAGAGACCCAGTACTTC.